These 16 T cell receptor beta chains were sequenced from one sample in a study of T-cell reconstitution after alpha-beta-depleted transplantation in children. Preparation of the TCRbeta library used unique molecular identifiers. TCRdb reprocessed the PCR reads with MiXCR, giving one entry per CDR3 protein. The sample contains about 290,000 distinct CDR3 sequences, around 10% of which appear only once. This sample comprised PBMCs, obtained before TCRalphabeta/CD19-depleted stem cell transplant. These receptors all stem from a boy in the first two years of life with acute myeloid leukemia, due to receive a stem cell transplant.

The V gene is TRBV18, the J gene TRBJ2-3, with D perhaps TRBD1 (6 bases). Trimming left V 3 bases short and J 2 bases short, with 9 bases between. The germline V gene encodes CDR1 KGHSH and CDR2 LQKENI. This CDR3 is 14 amino acids long. CDR3 amino acids: CASSPGQDTDTQYF. CDR3 nucleotide sequence: TGTGCCAGCTCACCGGGACAAGACACAGATACGCAGTATTTT.

This clonotype showed up many times. This chain uses TRBV3-1 with TRBJ2-7; no clear D gene. V lost 0 bases to trimming and J lost 7 bases, with 16 bases between them. The germline V gene has CDR1 LGHDT and CDR2 YNNKEL (reference sequence). CDR3 length: 15 residues. The CDR3 DNA reads TGTGCCAGCAGCCAAGATCTCGCCGGCCGTGGGGAGCAGTACTTC. Protein sequence: CASSQDLAGRGEQYF.

This clonotype was detected many times. The chain carries TRBV28 and TRBJ1-2, with 7 nucleotides matching TRBD1. V lost 5 bases to trimming and J lost 4 bases; unmatched junction nucleotides: 10. Germline V CDR1 and CDR2: MDHEN, SYDVKM. The CDR3 covers 15 residues. The DNA of the CDR3 is TGTGCCAGCAGTCCCGGGGGACAGAGCCTCTATGGCTACACCTTC. Protein sequence: CASSPGGQSLYGYTF.

This clonotype was counted ten times or more. The rearrangement links TRBV7-8 to TRBJ2-1; weak D call: TRBD1 (6 bases). Deletions cut 6 bases from V and 0 bases from J, with 15 bases between. This CDR3 contains 16 residues. Germline-derived CDR1 and CDR2 are SGHVS and FQNEAQ. For the CDR3, the DNA is TGTGCCAGCAGAGAGACAGGATCCAGCTCCTACAATGAGCAGTTCTTC. This sequence encodes CASRETGSSSYNEQFF.

This clonotype was seen ten or more times. The rearrangement links TRBV28 to TRBJ2-5; 7 bases line up with TRBD1. This CDR3 spans 13 amino acids. V gave up 6 bases and J gave up 5 bases; unmatched junction bases: 6. Germline V gives CDR1 MDHEN, CDR2 SYDVKM. The CDR3 nucleotides are TGTGCCAGCAGCCGAGGGGGCGGGGAGACCCAGTACTTC. It specifies CASSRGGGETQYF. Complete variable domain (other parts from reference TRBV28 and TRBJ2-5): DVKVTQSSRYLVKRTGEKVFLECVQDMDHENMFWYRQDPGLGLRLIYFSYDVKMKEKGDIPEGYSVSREKKERFSLILESASTNQTSMYLCASSRGGGETQYFGPGTRLLVL.

This clonotype was detected ten times or more. This chain connects TRBV6-5 to TRBJ1-3, with no clear D. The CDR3 spans 16 residues. Germline V gives CDR1 MNHEY, CDR2 SVGAGI. Trimming pared 0 bases from V and 0 bases from J, leaving 9 bases between. The CDR3 DNA is TGTGCCAGCAGTTACTCTTGGAGGTACTCTGGAAACACCATATATTTT. It is translated as CASSYSWRYSGNTIYF.

This clonotype appeared many times. The chain couples TRBV7-8 to TRBJ1-5; possibly TRBD1 for D (6 bases). This CDR3 spans 14 amino acids. V was trimmed by 5 bases and J by 2 bases, leaving 10 bases between them. Germline CDR1 reads SGHVS; CDR2 reads FQNEAQ. In DNA form, the CDR3 reads TGTGCCAGCAGCAGCAGGGGCCGCAATCAGCCCCAGCATTTT. This codes for CASSSRGRNQPQHF.

Many counts were recorded for this clonotype. J is TRBJ1-5 and V is TRBV20-1, with D perhaps TRBD1 (5 bases). Trimming cost V 1 base and J 5 bases, with 12 bases left between them. This CDR3 region has 14 residues. The germline gives CDR1 DFQATT, CDR2 SNEGSKA (reference sequence). CDR3 amino acids: CSARGNPTDQPQHF. The DNA of the CDR3 is TGCAGTGCTAGAGGGAATCCGACAGATCAGCCCCAGCATTTT.

This clonotype came up many times. The rearrangement uses TRBV28 and TRBJ2-3, with 10 bases that match TRBD2. CDR1 is MDHEN and CDR2 is SYDVKM in the germline V gene. The CDR3 is made up of 13 amino acids. V gave up 3 bases and J gave up 11 bases; unmatched junction bases: 5. CDR3: CASSFEGLAWQYF. CDR3 in DNA: TGTGCCAGCAGTTTTGAGGGACTAGCGTGGCAGTATTTT.

The sample holds many counts of this clonotype. V gene TRBV27 combines with J gene TRBJ2-2; TRBD1 is a possible D gene (5 bases). The CDR3 is made up of 15 amino acids. Trimming left V 0 bases short and J 3 bases short, with 8 bases between. In germline, CDR1 is MNHEY, CDR2 SMNVEV (reference sequence). CDR3 sequence: CASSLSRVDTGELFF. For the CDR3, the DNA is TGTGCCAGCAGTTTATCCAGGGTGGACACCGGGGAGCTGTTTTTT.

This clonotype was counted at least ten times. This chain uses TRBV12-3 or TRBV12-4 with TRBJ2-1; D is unclear. The CDR3 runs 14 residues. Trimming cost V 6 bases and J 5 bases, with 14 bases left between them. The CDR3 loop reads CASSPVGFNNEQFF. For the CDR3, the DNA is TGTGCCAGCAGCCCCGTGGGCTTTAACAATGAGCAGTTCTTC.

V is TRBV20-1 and J is TRBJ2-2; perhaps TRBD2 as D (5 bases). Trimming stripped 1 base from V and 2 bases from J, with 26 bases between. The germline CDR1 and CDR2 sequences are DFQATT and SNEGSKA (reference sequence). CDR3 length: 20 residues. CDR3 in amino acids: CSARVKSRGTGKYNTGELFF. The CDR3 DNA is TGCAGTGCTAGAGTAAAGTCACGGGGAACCGGGAAGTATAACACCGGGGAGCTGTTTTTT.

As for this clonotype: A much larger clone differs from this one at a single base, so this may be a read error. The chain couples TRBV11-2 to TRBJ2-7, with TRBD2 as a possible D gene (6 bases). The CDR3 spans 13 residues. The germline gives CDR1 SGHAT, CDR2 FQNNGV. The CDR3 loop reads CASGFSRGYEQYF. In nucleotides, the CDR3 is TGTGCCAGCGGCTTTTCGCGGGGCTACGAGCAGTACTTC.

This clonotype was detected ten times or more. The chain carries TRBV7-3 and TRBJ1-1; D unclear. Germline V lookup: CDR1 SGHTA, CDR2 FQGTGA. The ends were cut back, 1 base at V and 8 bases at J, with 11 bases in the middle. CDR3 length: 13 residues. The CDR3 nucleotides are TGTGCCAGCAGCTTAAATGGCAGATCCGAAGCTTTCTTT. Translated, it gives CASSLNGRSEAFF.

This clonotype was found a few times. This chain joins TRBV5-1 and TRBJ2-7, with D possibly TRBD2 on 5 matching bases. CDR1 is SGHRS, CDR2 YFSETQ, per germline. There are 13 residues in the CDR3. V was shortened by 2 bases and J by 3 bases, with 9 bases between the two germline ends. CDR3 loop: CASSLPEGYEQYF. The CDR3 DNA reads TGCGCCAGCAGCTTACCCGAGGGCTACGAGCAGTACTTC.

V is TRBV24-1 and J is TRBJ2-5; D perhaps matches TRBD1 (6 bases). V was clipped by 1 base and J by 5 bases, with 16 bases between them. The CDR3 contains 16 residues. Germline CDR1 reads KGHDR; CDR2 reads SFDVKD. The chain's CDR3 is CATSDFGGPQGETQYF. The CDR3 DNA reads TGTGCCACCAGTGATTTTGGGGGCCCACAAGGGGAGACCCAGTACTTC.